These T cell receptor beta chains were read from a single sample in a study of shared clonotypes between healthy human individuals. Measured with immunoSEQ multiplex PCR; TCRdb has only the in-frame clones, and not every one. The sample lists millions of clones, around 96% occurring once. Source material: naive CD8+ T cells sorted from blood. The source of these receptors is a man between 18 and 29 years old in good health. CDR3s include the opening cysteine and the closing phenylalanine or tryptophan. A D gene is named only where the DNA matches it firmly. Clone sizes are given selectively: once, few, many, or a class where the clone is expanded.

TRBJ2-7,TRBD1,15,-,TRBV5-5,CASSLVGQMTYEQYF,TGTGCCAGCAGCTTGGTGGGACAGATGACCTACGAGCAGTACTTC
TRBJ2-3,TRBD2,16,-,TRBV5-6,CASSLSGGSVTDTQYF,TGTGCCAGCAGCCTCAGCGGGGGGTCTGTCACAGATACGCAGTATTTT
TRBJ2-7,TRBD2,15,-,TRBV27,CASSFSSGGWYEQYF,TGTGCCAGCAGTTTTTCCAGCGGGGGTTGGTACGAGCAGTACTTC
TRBJ2-2,TRBD2,16,once,TRBV4-1,CASSQDLAGEDGELFF,TGCGCCAGCAGCCAAGATCTAGCGGGAGAAGACGGGGAGCTGTTTTTT
TRBJ2-7,-,15,-,TRBV4-1,CASSQLDKPVYEQYF,TGCGCCAGCAGCCAACTTGACAAGCCGGTCTACGAGCAGTACTTC
TRBJ1-5,-,15,-,TRBV4-1,CASSLGGLSNQPQHF,TGCGCCAGCAGCCTAGGGGGTCTTAGCAATCAGCCCCAGCATTTT
TRBJ1-1,TRBD1,13,-,TRBV19,CASSLDRETEAFF,TGTGCCAGTAGTCTGGACAGGGAGACTGAAGCTTTCTTT
TRBJ2-3,-,15,-,TRBV5-7,CASSCGTDYTDTQYF,TGTGCCAGCAGCTGCGGGACGGATTACACAGATACGCAGTATTTT
TRBJ2-2,-,14,-,TRBV27,CASSPPGVPGELFF,TGTGCCAGCAGTCCCCCAGGGGTTCCCGGGGAGCTGTTTTTT
TRBJ1-5,-,15,-,TRBV27,CASSSTKGYPEAQHF,TGTGCCAGCAGTTCCACCAAAGGGTACCCAGAGGCCCAGCATTTT
TRBJ2-4,TRBD2,19,few,TRBV6-1,CASSDPGLAGLLAKNIQYF,TGTGCCAGCAGTGATCCGGGACTAGCGGGTCTCCTAGCCAAAAACATTCAGTACTTC
TRBJ2-6,-,18,-,TRBV2,CASSELGSRSSGANVLTF,TGTGCCAGCAGTGAATTGGGGTCGCGAAGCTCTGGGGCCAACGTCCTGACTTTC
TRBJ2-5,-,14,-,TRBV27,CASSLRGTQETQYF,TGTGCCAGCAGTTTACGGGGTACCCAAGAGACCCAGTACTTC
TRBJ2-2,TRBD2,16,-,TRBV5-1,CARPHQRGLNTGELFF,TGCGCCAGACCCCACCAGCGGGGGCTGAACACCGGGGAGCTGTTTTTT
TRBJ1-5,TRBD1,18,-,TRBV6-1,CASSGSWDRGLRNQPQHF,TGTGCCAGCAGTGGAAGTTGGGACAGGGGGCTTCGCAATCAGCCCCAGCATTTT
TRBJ2-5,-,16,once,TRBV9,CASSWDGESAQETQYF,TGTGCCAGCAGCTGGGACGGGGAGTCAGCTCAAGAGACCCAGTACTTC
TRBJ2-7,TRBD2,17,-,TRBV6-1,CASSGQGLAHPFYEQYF,TGTGCCAGCAGTGGACAGGGACTAGCTCACCCTTTCTACGAGCAGTACTTC
TRBJ2-5,-,12,-,TRBV27,CASSWSQETQYF,TGTGCCAGCAGTTGGAGCCAAGAGACCCAGTACTTC
TRBJ2-3,-,16,-,TRBV19,CASSMLATLNYDTQYF,TGTGCCAGTAGTATGTTGGCCACACTCAACTACGATACGCAGTATTTT
TRBJ2-7,-,14,-,TRBV7-9,CASSPIGGPYEQYF,TGTGCCAGCAGCCCGATTGGGGGGCCCTACGAGCAGTACTTC
TRBJ1-4,-,15,-,TRBV4-3,CASSSRWDTNEKLFF,TGCGCCAGCAGTTCCAGGTGGGATACTAATGAAAAACTGTTTTTT
TRBJ2-7,TRBD1,13,-,TRBV27,CASSFGRGYEQYF,TGTGCCAGCAGTTTCGGCAGGGGGTACGAGCAGTACTTC
TRBJ2-5,-,16,-,TRBV30,CAWSQGWGLNQETQYF,TGTGCCTGGAGTCAGGGGTGGGGGCTAAACCAAGAGACCCAGTACTTC
TRBJ1-6,-,15,-,TRBV27,CASSLDSPFNSPLHF,TGTGCCAGCAGTTTAGACAGTCCGTTTAATTCACCCCTCCACTTT
TRBJ1-1,-,15,-,TRBV4-3,CASSRRAGGDTEAFF,TGCGCCAGCAGCCGGAGGGCGGGGGGAGACACTGAAGCTTTCTTT
TRBJ2-5,TRBD2,15,-,TRBV27,CASSFTSGAEETQYF,TGTGCCAGCAGTTTCACTAGCGGGGCTGAAGAGACCCAGTACTTC
TRBJ2-7,-,15,once,TRBV5-6,CASSRSGWEMGEQYF,TGTGCCAGCAGCAGATCGGGATGGGAGATGGGAGAGCAGTACTTC
TRBJ2-3,-,12,-,TRBV28,CASSLYPDTQYF,TGTGCCAGCAGTTTATACCCCGATACGCAGTATTTT
TRBJ2-7,TRBD2,16,-,TRBV7-2,CASSLKGTSGIFEQYF,TGTGCCAGCAGCTTAAAAGGGACTAGCGGTATTTTCGAGCAGTACTTC
TRBJ1-1,-,12,-,TRBV7-9,CASSRPDSEAFF,TGTGCCAGCAGCCGACCGGACAGTGAAGCTTTCTTT
TRBJ2-5,-,10,-,TRBV20-1,CSAEQETQYF,TGCAGTGCGGAACAAGAGACCCAGTACTTC
TRBJ2-7,-,13,few,TRBV7-9,CASSSLGGYEQYF,TGTGCCAGCAGCTCTCTCGGGGGCTACGAGCAGTACTTC
TRBJ2-1,-,16,-,TRBV11-2,CASTQGGDRSYNEQFF,TGTGCCAGCACTCAAGGGGGGGACCGCAGCTACAATGAGCAGTTCTTC
TRBJ2-1,-,8,once,TRBV20-1,CRPHEQFF,TGCAGACCCCATGAGCAGTTCTTC
TRBJ2-3,-,16,-,TRBV4-1,CASSQTVLLRGDTQYF,TGCGCCAGCAGCCAAACGGTCCTATTGCGTGGAGATACGCAGTATTTT
TRBJ2-7,-,15,-,TRBV9,CASSYCLDKRYEQYF,TGTGCCAGCAGCTATTGTTTGGACAAAAGATACGAGCAGTACTTC
TRBJ2-3,-,16,-,TRBV4-2,CASSHRPAEGPDTQYF,TGTGCCAGCAGCCACCGACCGGCCGAGGGGCCAGATACGCAGTATTTT
TRBJ2-5,-,13,-,TRBV10-1,CASSESPSGTQYF,TGCGCCAGCAGTGAATCCCCGTCGGGTACCCAGTACTTC
TRBJ1-5,-,13,-,TRBV4-1,CASSQFGNQPQHF,TGCGCCAGCAGCCAATTTGGGAATCAGCCCCAGCATTTT
TRBJ1-2,-,13,-,TRBV7-3,CASSQLFGHGYTF,TGTGCCAGCAGCCAACTGTTCGGACATGGCTACACCTTC
TRBJ2-7,TRBD1,17,-,TRBV5-6,CASSDLGGQGSFYEQYF,TGTGCCAGCAGCGACCTAGGGGGACAGGGGTCGTTCTACGAGCAGTACTTC
TRBJ2-7,-,14,-,TRBV6-5,CASSSSASSYEQYF,TGTGCCAGCAGTTCTAGCGCCAGCTCCTACGAGCAGTACTTC
TRBJ2-7,-,11,-,TRBV30,CAWSHSYEQYF,TGTGCCTGGTCCCATTCCTACGAGCAGTACTTC
TRBJ2-1,TRBD2,11,-,TRBV10-1,CASRAGDKQFF,TGCGCCAGCAGAGCGGGGGACAAGCAGTTCTTC
TRBJ2-7,TRBD2,16,-,TRBV10-2,CASSDLPSGRSYEQYF,TGCGCCAGCAGTGATTTGCCTAGCGGGAGGTCCTACGAGCAGTACTTC
TRBJ1-1,-,12,once,TRBV7-8,CASSLVDTEAFF,TGTGCCAGCAGCTTAGTCGACACTGAAGCTTTCTTT